Below are 21 T cell receptor beta chains sequenced from a single sample in a study of blood T cell repertoires in COVID-19. TCRdb's copy holds only in-frame clones and misses some; the assay was immunoSEQ multiplex PCR. This repertoire shows 95,000 to 100,000 clones, about 92% found once; its top ten account for over 5.5%. Sequencing was carried out using peripheral blood. The source of these receptors is a man over 45 with active COVID-19.

V and J are TRBV28 and TRBJ1-5; D ambiguous. The germline V gene has CDR1 MDHEN and CDR2 SYDVKM. The V end lost 8 bases, the J end lost 8 bases, and 13 bases lay between the germline ends. The CDR3 length is 12 residues. CDR3 DNA: TGTGCCAGCGCGGCCCCCCGGGAGCCCCAGCATTTT. This translates into CASAAPREPQHF.

CDR3 sequence reads: CASSPRVAGGIGELFF. In nucleotides, the CDR3 is TGTGCCAGCAGCCCCCGGGTAGCGGGAGGTATCGGGGAGCTGTTTTTT. The rearrangement joins TRBV5-8 to TRBJ2-2; 10 nucleotides match TRBD2. V gave up 4 bases and J gave up 7 bases; unmatched junction bases: 10. CDR1 is SGHTS, CDR2 YDEGEE, per germline. This CDR3 is built from 16 residues.

The chain couples TRBV7-9 to TRBJ2-7; D unresolved. V was trimmed by 4 bases and J by 2 bases, leaving 12 bases between them. Germline-derived CDR1 and CDR2 are SEHNR and FQNEAQ (reference sequence). The CDR3 extends over 14 amino acids. Here the CDR3 reads CASSSTGLTYEQYF. The CDR3 DNA reads as TGTGCCAGCAGCTCTACCGGTTTAACCTACGAGCAGTACTTC.

The V call is TRBV28, the J call TRBJ1-5; TRBD1 agrees at 8 bases. The CDR3 covers 16 residues. Germline assignment: CDR1 MDHEN and CDR2 SYDVKM. The V and J ends lost 5 bases and 7 bases, in that order; junction bases with no gene match: 13. In DNA form, the CDR3 reads TGTGCCAGCAGTGAAGACAGGGGCGTCATAGACCAGCCCCAGCATTTT. This sequence encodes CASSEDRGVIDQPQHF.

The rearrangement uses TRBV10-1 and TRBJ2-1; 8 nucleotides align to TRBD2. The CDR3 extends over 16 amino acids. Germline-derived CDR1 and CDR2 are WNHNN and SYGVQD (reference sequence). V gave up 3 bases and J gave up 6 bases; unmatched junction bases: 10. The CDR3 nucleotides read TGCGCCAGCAGTGACCCTGGAGCGGGAGCCCCCAATGAGCAGTTCTTC. Its protein product is CASSDPGAGAPNEQFF.

This chain uses TRBV27 with TRBJ2-1; no clear D gene. V was shortened by 2 bases and J by 6 bases, with 11 bases between the two germline ends. Germline values: CDR1 MNHEY, CDR2 SMNVEV (reference sequence). This CDR3 region has 14 residues. The CDR3 loop is CASSLLISGNEQFF. In nucleotides, the CDR3 is TGTGCCAGCAGTTTACTGATTAGTGGCAATGAGCAGTTCTTC.

The rearrangement links TRBV18 to TRBJ2-5; TRBD2 matches 7 bases. J gave up 2 bases and V 2 bases, and 5 bases lay outside the gene matches. Germline loops: CDR1 KGHSH, CDR2 LQKENI. This CDR3 region has 15 residues. The CDR3, as DNA: TGTGCCAGCTCACCAGGCGGGAGCGGACAAGAGACCCAGTACTTC. This codes for CASSPGGSGQETQYF.

The chain recombines TRBV27 with TRBJ2-7; D might be TRBD2 (6 bases). Trimming took off 5 bases at V and 0 bases at J, with 11 bases between the two ends. Germline V gene lookup returns CDR1 MNHEY and CDR2 SMNVEV (reference sequence). The CDR3 runs 14 residues. The CDR3 DNA reads TGTGCCAGCAGTCGGGGACTCTTCTCCTACGAGCAGTACTTC. It specifies CASSRGLFSYEQYF.

For the CDR3, the DNA is TGTGCCAGCAGCGCATCCGGGACAGGGGGCCGGCCCTACGAGCAGTACTTC. Amino acid sequence: CASSASGTGGRPYEQYF. The J gene is TRBJ2-7, the V gene TRBV5-6; 12 nucleotides align to TRBD1. With V trimmed by 4 bases and J by 2 bases, 10 bases remained unmatched. There are 17 residues in the CDR3. CDR1 and CDR2 (germline): SGHDT, YYEEEE.

This sequence joins TRBV7-9 and TRBJ2-3, with 10 positions matching TRBD2. Germline-derived CDR1 and CDR2 are SEHNR and FQNEAQ (reference sequence). With V trimmed by 4 bases and J by 4 bases, 5 bases remained unmatched. This CDR3 spans 15 amino acids. The CDR3 loop is CASSSLAGGPDTQYF. DNA of the CDR3: TGTGCCAGCAGCTCCTTAGCGGGAGGCCCAGATACGCAGTATTTT.

The chain recombines TRBV19 with TRBJ2-3; perhaps TRBD2 as D (6 bases). From germline, CDR1 is LNHDA and CDR2 SQIVND (reference sequence). The CDR3 is 12 residues long. V was trimmed by 6 bases and J by 6 bases, leaving 10 bases between them. CDR3 sequence: CASRTGVDTQYF. CDR3 coding DNA: TGTGCCAGTAGGACGGGGGTGGATACGCAGTATTTT.

The chain recombines TRBV2 with TRBJ2-1, with 11 bases lining up with TRBD2. The CDR3 contains 15 residues. V was clipped by 7 bases and J by 6 bases; unmatched bases: 8. CDR1 SNHLY and CDR2 FYNNEI come from the germline V gene. CDR3 region: CASTPGLAASNEQFF. The CDR3 DNA reads TGTGCCAGCACCCCGGGACTAGCGGCTAGCAATGAGCAGTTCTTC.

This chain links TRBV27 with TRBJ2-7; D possibly corresponds to TRBD2 (5 bases). V shed 8 bases and J shed 3 bases, with 23 bases lying between them. The germline CDR1 and CDR2 sequences are MNHEY and SMNVEV (reference sequence). The CDR3 contains 16 residues. The CDR3 DNA sequence: TGTGCCAGCCTCGGGTCTAGCCCAATATCGAGCTACGAGCAGTACTTC. It translates to CASLGSSPISSYEQYF.

The V call is TRBV19, the J call TRBJ2-5, with TRBD1 matching over 7 bases. CDR1 is LNHDA, CDR2 SQIVND, per germline (reference sequence). V gave up 10 bases and J gave up 4 bases; unmatched junction bases: 12. The CDR3 spans 14 residues. Here the CDR3 reads CATKGTYRGETQYF. CDR3 nucleotides: TGTGCCACTAAGGGGACCTACAGGGGAGAGACCCAGTACTTC.

This clone was seen a single time. This sequence joins TRBV7-9 and TRBJ1-6; TRBD1 is a possible D gene (5 bases). The germline CDR1 and CDR2 sequences are SEHNR and FQNEAQ (reference sequence). This CDR3 contains 15 residues. Trimming cost V 10 bases and J 7 bases, with 20 bases left between them. CDR3 bases: TGTGCCACCACCTTCTTCCGGGGGAACAATTCACCCCTCCACTTT. Amino acid sequence: CATTFFRGNNSPLHF. Filled out from reference TRBV7-9 and TRBJ1-6, the complete variable domain reads DTGVSQNPRHKITKRGQNVTFRCDPISEHNRLYWYRQTLGQGPEFLTYFQNEAQLEKSRLLSDRFSAERPKGSFSTLEIQRTEQGDSAMYLCATTFFRGNNSPLHFGNGTRLTVT.

The CDR3 is CASKLGQSGANVLTF. CDR3 nucleotides: TGTGCCAGCAAGTTGGGACAGTCTGGGGCCAACGTCCTGACTTTC. This sequence joins TRBV6-5 and TRBJ2-6, with 7 bases fitting TRBD1. J lost 1 base, V lost 7 bases, and 4 bases had no gene match. The CDR3 loop spans 15 amino acids. Looked up from germline, CDR1 is MNHEY and CDR2 is SVGAGI.

J is TRBJ2-7 and V is TRBV28; the match to TRBD2 covers 9 bases. The ends lost 7 bases at V and 3 bases at J; junction bases unmatched: 4. The CDR3 is 13 residues long. Germline V gives CDR1 MDHEN, CDR2 SYDVKM. The CDR3 here is CASKRLADYEQYF. The CDR3 nucleotides read TGTGCCAGCAAGAGACTAGCGGACTACGAGCAGTACTTC. Together with reference TRBV28 and TRBJ2-7, the CDR3 gives the full variable domain: DVKVTQSSRYLVKRTGEKVFLECVQDMDHENMFWYRQDPGLGLRLIYFSYDVKMKEKGDIPEGYSVSREKKERFSLILESASTNQTSMYLCASKRLADYEQYFGPGTRLTVT.

This clone has a single count. The rearrangement uses TRBV18 and TRBJ1-2, with D uncertain. The CDR3 sequence is 15 residues long. Germline V gene lookup returns CDR1 KGHSH and CDR2 LQKENI. V lost 2 bases and J lost 2, with 12 bases in between. The CDR3 region has the DNA TGTGCCAGCTCACCATCAGGAACCCTCAACTATGGCTACACCTTC. Encoded protein: CASSPSGTLNYGYTF.

The chain employs TRBV18 and TRBJ1-1, with a possible D match to TRBD1 (6 bases). The germline V gene encodes CDR1 KGHSH and CDR2 LQKENI. The CDR3 runs 15 residues. The V and J ends lost 3 bases and 2 bases respectively, with 13 bases between them. For the CDR3, the DNA is TGTGCCAGCTCACCTAACAGGGAAATCAACACTGAAGCTTTCTTT. This codes for CASSPNREINTEAFF.

By sample fraction, this clone is medium-sized. This chain uses TRBV18 with TRBJ1-2; TRBD1 aligns across 9 bases. The CDR3 covers 14 residues. Germline trimming cut 3 bases from V and 7 bases from J; bases unmatched to any gene: 6. CDR1 KGHSH and CDR2 LQKENI come from the germline V gene. The CDR3 sequence is CASSPDRGGSGYTF. CDR3 bases: TGTGCCAGCTCACCCGACAGGGGGGGGAGTGGCTACACCTTC.

The chain couples TRBV28 to TRBJ1-5; D gene ambiguous. Trimming cost V 7 bases and J 4 bases, with 14 bases left between them. CDR3 length: 14 amino acids. From germline, CDR1 is MDHEN and CDR2 SYDVKM. CDR3 region: CASTPPGGNQPQHF. CDR3 nucleotide sequence: TGTGCCAGCACCCCTCCCGGCGGTAATCAGCCCCAGCATTTT.